This is a list of T cell receptor beta chains from one sample in a study of T-cell memory formation after mild COVID-19. One entry per CDR3 protein results from TCRdb running MiXCR on the 5' RACE reads. The sample consists of approximately 260,000 distinct CDR3 sequences, 16% of them appearing once. Sequencing was carried out using PBMCs or a T cell subset sorted from them (not recorded which). These receptors originate from a young man who had mild COVID-19 (a few samples of this study predate the infection). Cell type and time point are not known. Each CDR3 is given with its conserved first and last residue. A D gene is named only where the DNA matches it firmly. Size tells how often a clone was seen (once, few, many) or the class of an expanded clone, and some rows leave it out.

V gene	D gene	clone size	J gene	CDR3 DNA	CDR3 protein
TRBV6-5	-	-	TRBJ2-7	TGTGCCAGCAGTTGGGGCCCGGGGACCCAATACGAGCAGTACTTC	CASSWGPGTQYEQYF
TRBV12-3/TRBV12-4	-	many	TRBJ2-1	TGTGCCAGCAGTTTAGACAGGCAGCTCAATGAGCAGTTCTTC	CASSLDRQLNEQFF
TRBV19	-	once	TRBJ1-1	TGTGCCAGTAGCTGGCCAGGCAGCACTGAAGCTTTCTTT	CASSWPGSTEAFF
TRBV28	TRBD1	-	TRBJ1-6	TGTGCCAGCACCTCCCAGGGGGCGATTAATTCACCCCTCCACTTT	CASTSQGAINSPLHF
TRBV29-1	-	few	TRBJ1-2	TGCAGCGTCGGGACGGGGGGCGACTATGGCTACACCTTC	CSVGTGGDYGYTF
TRBV15	-	-	TRBJ1-1	TGTGCCACCAGCTCCCTCGGCCTCGACGCTGAAGCTTTCTTT	CATSSLGLDAEAFF
TRBV20-1	-	-	TRBJ1-5	TGCAGTGCTAGGGGGAGAAACAATCAGCCCCAGCATTTT	CSARGRNNQPQHF
TRBV29-1	TRBD1	-	TRBJ1-2	TGCAGCGTAGACAGGGCTCAAGACGGCTACACCTTC	CSVDRAQDGYTF
TRBV29-1	-	-	TRBJ2-3	TGCAGCGTTGAAGCGACAGGTCATAGCACAGATACGCAGTATTTT	CSVEATGHSTDTQYF
TRBV4-2	TRBD1	few	TRBJ2-5	TGTGCCAGCAGCGAAACTCGAGAGACAGGGGACAGTGAGACCCAGTACTTC	CASSETRETGDSETQYF
TRBV6-5	-	many	TRBJ1-4	TGTGCCAGCAGCACCGAGGGCAGGGGTAATGAAAAACTGTTTTTT	CASSTEGRGNEKLFF
TRBV5-6	-	-	TRBJ1-2	TGTGCCAGCAGCTCCGAGGGGAGCTACACCTTC	CASSSEGSYTF
TRBV6-2/TRBV6-3	TRBD1	-	TRBJ1-1	TGTGCCAGCAGAAGGACAGGTGAAGCTTTCTTT	CASRRTGEAFF
TRBV2	TRBD2	-	TRBJ2-3	TGTGCCAGCAGCCCCAATAGCGGGGGGGCCGGTACGCAGTATTTT	CASSPNSGGAGTQYF
TRBV10-3	-	few	TRBJ2-6	TGTGCCATCCTCGCGGGACAGAACTCTGGGGCCAACGTCCTGACTTTC	CAILAGQNSGANVLTF
TRBV6-5	TRBD2	-	TRBJ2-3	TGTGCCAGCAGTCCTAGCGGGGGGCCGCTGGGGACAGATACGCAGTATTTT	CASSPSGGPLGTDTQYF
TRBV27	-	-	TRBJ2-3	TGTGCCAGCAGTACTACACCCAGGCATTCTAGCACAGATACGCAGTATTTT	CASSTTPRHSSTDTQYF
TRBV6-2/TRBV6-3	TRBD1	few	TRBJ1-2	TGTGCCAGCAGTTACCGACAGGGGGATGGCTACACCTTC	CASSYRQGDGYTF
TRBV12-5	-	-	TRBJ1-2	TGTGCTAGTGGGGACGAGGACAGCGCCGTCTATGGCTACACCTTC	CASGDEDSAVYGYTF
TRBV5-1	TRBD2	-	TRBJ2-2	TGCGCCAGCAGCCGTCGGCCAGCGGGGGGGCAACCCGGGGAGCTGTTTTTT	CASSRRPAGGQPGELFF
TRBV18	-	few	TRBJ1-1	TGTGCCAGCTCACCGGGCCCCCGCGGACAGAACACTGAAGCTTTCTTT	CASSPGPRGQNTEAFF
TRBV9	-	few	TRBJ2-5	TGTGCCAGCAGCGTTTTACAGAACCAAGAGACCCAGTACTTC	CASSVLQNQETQYF
TRBV28	-	-	TRBJ1-3	TGTGCCAGCAGTTTACCCTCAGGGTCTGGAAACACCATATATTTT	CASSLPSGSGNTIYF
TRBV18	-	many	TRBJ1-2	TGTGCCAGCTCACCCGGACAGTGGGGTTTCACCTTC	CASSPGQWGFTF
TRBV24-1	TRBD1	-	TRBJ2-2	TGTGCCACCAGTGACCCCGGACAGGGGATCGGGGAGCTGTTTTTT	CATSDPGQGIGELFF
TRBV20-1	-	few	TRBJ1-1	TGCAGTGCTAGAGACCTTGCTTGGAACACTGAAGCTTTCTTT	CSARDLAWNTEAFF
TRBV4-3	-	few	TRBJ2-5	TGCGCCAGCAGCCAAGCGTTGGGCGAGCCAGAGACCCAGTACTTC	CASSQALGEPETQYF
TRBV9	TRBD1	-	TRBJ2-5	TGTGCCAGCAGCGAAACGGGAGACTATGGACAGGGGAACCAAGAGACCCAGTACTTC	CASSETGDYGQGNQETQYF
TRBV5-1	TRBD1	-	TRBJ1-2	TGCGCCAGCAGCCCTGGACAGGGGGCCTCCGGGGGCTACACCTTC	CASSPGQGASGGYTF
TRBV7-2	-	few	TRBJ1-5	TGTGCCAGCAGCGACGGACAGAACCAGCCCCAGCATTTT	CASSDGQNQPQHF
TRBV2	TRBD2	-	TRBJ2-3	TGTGCCAGTCGCCCTAGCGGGGGGTACTACACAGATACGCAGTATTTT	CASRPSGGYYTDTQYF
TRBV4-3	TRBD1	-	TRBJ1-1	TGCGCCAGCAGCCACACAGGGGGAGTCACTGAAGCTTTCTTT	CASSHTGGVTEAFF
TRBV4-1	-	few	TRBJ1-1	TGCGCCAGCAGCCAACCCCATACAGGGACTACCGAAGCTTTCTTT	CASSQPHTGTTEAFF
TRBV6-2/TRBV6-3	TRBD1	-	TRBJ2-3	TGTGCCAGCAGTTGGGACAGGGGGCGGACAGATACGCAGTATTTT	CASSWDRGRTDTQYF
TRBV12-3/TRBV12-4	TRBD1	-	TRBJ2-5	TGTGCCAGCAGTTCCGGGACAGGCCAGGCAGAGACCCAGTACTTC	CASSSGTGQAETQYF